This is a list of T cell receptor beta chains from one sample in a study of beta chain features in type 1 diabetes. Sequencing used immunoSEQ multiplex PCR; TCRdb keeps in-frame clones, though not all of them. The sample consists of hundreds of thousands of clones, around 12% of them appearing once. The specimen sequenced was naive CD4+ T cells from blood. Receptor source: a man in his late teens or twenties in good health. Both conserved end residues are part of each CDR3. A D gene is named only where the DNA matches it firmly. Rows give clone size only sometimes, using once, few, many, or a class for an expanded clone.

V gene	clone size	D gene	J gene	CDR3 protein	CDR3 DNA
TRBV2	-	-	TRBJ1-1	CASSDILRESSTEAFF	TGTGCCAGCAGTGATATACTGAGGGAATCGAGCACTGAAGCTTTCTTT
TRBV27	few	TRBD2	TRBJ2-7	CATRSGLAGSYEQYF	TGTGCCACCAGATCGGGACTAGCGGGCTCCTACGAGCAGTACTTC
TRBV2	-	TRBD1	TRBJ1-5	CASSPLRAGTGNQPQHF	TGTGCCAGCAGTCCCCTTAGGGCCGGGACAGGGAACCAGCCCCAGCATTTT
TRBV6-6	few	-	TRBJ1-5	CASGAGDQPQHF	TGTGCCAGCGGGGCAGGGGATCAGCCCCAGCATTTT
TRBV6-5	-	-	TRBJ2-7	CASSGEYF	TGTGCCAGCAGCGGGGAGTACTTC
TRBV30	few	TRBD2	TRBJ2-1	CAWSVSSGRANGEQFF	TGTGCCTGGAGTGTATCAAGCGGGAGGGCCAATGGTGAGCAGTTCTTC
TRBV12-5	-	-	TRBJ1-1	CASGLGGRNTEAFF	TGTGCTAGCGGCCTGGGGGGTCGAAACACTGAAGCTTTCTTT
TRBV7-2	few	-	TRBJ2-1	CASSLQTYNEQFF	TGTGCCAGCAGCTTACAGACCTACAATGAGCAGTTCTTC
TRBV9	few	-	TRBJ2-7	CASSPTGTSYEQYF	TGTGCCAGCAGCCCGACAGGAACGTCCTACGAGCAGTACTTC
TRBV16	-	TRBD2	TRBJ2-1	CASSQSTSGVYNEQFF	TGTGCCAGCAGCCAATCTACTAGCGGAGTTTACAATGAGCAGTTCTTC
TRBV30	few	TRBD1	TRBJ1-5	CAWSRQGSNQPQHF	TGTGCCTGGAGCAGACAGGGTAGCAATCAGCCCCAGCATTTT
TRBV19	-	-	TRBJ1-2	CASSPASYVGGGF	TGTGCCAGTAGTCCAGCCTCGTATGTTGGGGGAGGCTTC
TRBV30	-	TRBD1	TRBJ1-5	CAWSTRDRVVQPQHF	TGTGCCTGGAGCACACGGGACAGGGTGGTTCAGCCCCAGCATTTT
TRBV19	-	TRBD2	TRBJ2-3	CASSGEGVAGRRDTQYF	TGTGCCAGTAGTGGCGAAGGGGTAGCGGGGCGGAGAGATACGCAGTATTTT
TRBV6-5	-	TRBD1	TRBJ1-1	CASSYRQGTEAFF	TGTGCCAGCAGTTACAGACAGGGGACTGAAGCTTTCTTT
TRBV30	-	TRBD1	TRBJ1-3	CAWRNDPGGWNTIYF	TGTGCCTGGAGGAATGACCCAGGGGGTTGGAACACCATATATTTT
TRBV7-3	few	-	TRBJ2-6	CASSLTGLSGANVLTF	TGTGCCAGCAGCTTAACAGGACTCTCTGGGGCCAACGTCCTGACTTTC
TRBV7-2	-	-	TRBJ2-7	CASSLMQGAYEQYF	TGTGCCAGCAGCTTAATGCAGGGTGCCTACGAGCAGTACTTC
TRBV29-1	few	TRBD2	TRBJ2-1	CSAGLAGYNEQFF	TGCAGCGCTGGACTAGCGGGGTACAATGAGCAGTTCTTC
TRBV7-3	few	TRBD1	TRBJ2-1	CASSSDRDDEQFF	TGTGCCAGCAGCTCGGACAGGGACGATGAGCAGTTCTTC
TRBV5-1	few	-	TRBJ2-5	CASSSPIVETQYF	TGCGCCAGCAGCTCACCTATAGTTGAGACCCAGTACTTC
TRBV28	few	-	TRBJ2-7	CASSLSRGSSYEQYF	TGTGCCAGCAGTTTATCACGGGGGAGCTCCTACGAGCAGTACTTC
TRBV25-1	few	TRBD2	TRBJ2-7	CASLPSGTNEQYF	TGTGCCAGCCTACCATCCGGGACTAACGAGCAGTACTTC
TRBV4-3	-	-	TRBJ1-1	CASSQGGGNTEAFF	TGCGCCAGCAGCCAAGGAGGTGGGAACACTGAAGCTTTCTTT
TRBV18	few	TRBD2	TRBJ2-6	CASSPGLSGRPPGANVLTF	TGTGCCAGCTCACCGGGGTTAAGCGGGAGACCCCCCGGGGCCAACGTCCTGACTTTC
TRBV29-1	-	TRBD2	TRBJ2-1	CSVGPSGSSYNEQFF	TGCAGCGTTGGCCCTAGCGGGAGCTCCTACAATGAGCAGTTCTTC
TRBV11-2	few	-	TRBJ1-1	CASSWGLRQATEAFF	TGTGCCAGCAGCTGGGGATTACGACAGGCCACTGAAGCTTTCTTT
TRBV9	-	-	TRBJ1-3	CASSVRPGSMGTIYF	TGTGCCAGCAGCGTACGCCCGGGATCAATGGGAACCATATATTTT
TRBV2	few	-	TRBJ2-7	CASSRGAYSYEQYF	TGTGCCAGCAGCAGGGGGGCATACTCCTACGAGCAGTACTTC
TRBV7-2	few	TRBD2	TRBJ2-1	CASSLGRAGGDNEQFF	TGTGCCAGCAGCCTAGGTCGGGCGGGGGGGGACAATGAGCAGTTCTTC
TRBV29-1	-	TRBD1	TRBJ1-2	CSVAGQGLYTF	TGCAGCGTTGCCGGACAGGGGTTGTACACCTTC
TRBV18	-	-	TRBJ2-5	CASSPYRDTQETQYF	TGTGCCAGCTCACCATATAGGGACACGCAAGAGACCCAGTACTTC
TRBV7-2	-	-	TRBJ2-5	CASSSTGYETQYF	TGTGCCAGCAGCTCCACCGGGTATGAGACCCAGTACTTC
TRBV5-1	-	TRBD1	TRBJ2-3	CASSLAPGTGAGDTQYF	TGCGCCAGCAGCTTGGCCCCCGGGACAGGGGCCGGGGATACGCAGTATTTT
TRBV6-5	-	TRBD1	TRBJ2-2	CASSWTGGGTGELFF	TGTGCCAGCAGTTGGACAGGGGGCGGAACCGGGGAGCTGTTTTTT
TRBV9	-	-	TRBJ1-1	CASSVGRFAEAFF	TGTGCCAGCAGCGTAGGGAGGTTCGCTGAAGCTTTCTTT
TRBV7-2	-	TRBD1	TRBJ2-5	CASRQTGMETQYF	TGTGCCAGCCGTCAGACAGGGATGGAGACCCAGTACTTC
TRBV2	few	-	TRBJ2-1	CASSEGYTEQFF	TGTGCCAGCAGTGAAGGATACACTGAGCAGTTCTTC
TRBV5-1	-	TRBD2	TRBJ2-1	CASSLEVAGGLYNEQFF	TGCGCCAGCAGCTTGGAAGTAGCGGGGGGCCTCTACAATGAGCAGTTCTTC
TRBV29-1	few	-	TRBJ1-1	CSVAGIPPYRAFF	TGCAGCGTTGCCGGGATCCCCCCCTACAGAGCTTTCTTT
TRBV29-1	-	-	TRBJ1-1	CSVVLSLDTEAFF	TGCAGCGTTGTCCTCAGTTTGGACACTGAAGCTTTCTTT
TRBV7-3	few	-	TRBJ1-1	CASSKAGAPEAFF	TGTGCCAGCAGCAAAGCGGGGGCGCCTGAAGCTTTCTTT
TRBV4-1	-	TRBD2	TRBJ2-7	CASSHPAWRENHEQYF	TGCGCCAGCAGCCACCCCGCCTGGCGGGAGAATCACGAGCAGTACTTC
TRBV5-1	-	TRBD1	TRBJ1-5	CASSLGGTANQPQHF	TGCGCCAGCAGCTTGGGGGGGACAGCTAATCAGCCCCAGCATTTT
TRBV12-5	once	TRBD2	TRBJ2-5	CASGPGTSGAGETQYF	TGTGCTAGTGGTCCCGGGACTAGTGGTGCTGGGGAGACCCAGTACTTC
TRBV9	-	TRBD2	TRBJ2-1	CASSRTSGSSYNEQFF	TGTGCCAGCAGCAGGACTAGCGGAAGCTCCTACAATGAGCAGTTCTTC
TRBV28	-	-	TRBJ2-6	CASSLRSSGANVLTF	TGTGCCAGCAGTTTAAGGAGCTCTGGGGCCAACGTCCTGACTTTC
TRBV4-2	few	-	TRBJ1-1	CASSQVLSRGTEAFF	TGTGCCAGCAGCCAAGTATTGAGCAGGGGCACTGAAGCTTTCTTT
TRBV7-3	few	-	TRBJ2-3	CASSSLREGQYF	TGTGCCAGCAGCTCGCTCAGGGAAGGGCAGTATTTT
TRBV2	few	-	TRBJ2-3	CASSERRGSDTQYF	TGTGCCAGCAGTGAACGCCGGGGATCAGATACGCAGTATTTT
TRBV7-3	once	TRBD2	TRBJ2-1	CASSPRSGGRGLLF	TGTGCCAGCAGCCCGCGAAGCGGGGGGCGGGGGTTACTCTTC
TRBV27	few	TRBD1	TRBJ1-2	CASSFIWDREGYTF	TGTGCCAGCAGTTTTATCTGGGACAGGGAGGGCTACACCTTC
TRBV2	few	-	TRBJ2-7	CASSVDSSYEQYF	TGTGCCAGCAGTGTGGACAGCTCCTACGAGCAGTACTTC
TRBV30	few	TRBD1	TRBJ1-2	CAWSVGGQVYGYTF	TGTGCCTGGAGTGTTGGGGGACAGGTCTATGGCTACACCTTC
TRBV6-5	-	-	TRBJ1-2	CASKNGYGYTF	TGTGCCAGCAAAAACGGCTATGGCTACACCTTC
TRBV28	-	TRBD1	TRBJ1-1	CASSSHLLTGRTEAFF	TGTGCCAGCAGTTCCCACTTACTGACAGGGCGCACTGAAGCTTTCTTT
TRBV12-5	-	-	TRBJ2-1	CASGSLSRDNEQFF	TGTGCTAGTGGTTCCCTGAGCCGGGACAATGAGCAGTTCTTC
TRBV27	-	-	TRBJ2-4	CASSSYARGAKNIQYF	TGTGCCAGCAGTTCCTACGCGAGGGGGGCCAAAAACATTCAGTACTTC
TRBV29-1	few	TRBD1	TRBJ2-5	CSVVGAGQGTQETQYF	TGCAGCGTTGTGGGAGCGGGACAGGGAACCCAAGAGACCCAGTACTTC
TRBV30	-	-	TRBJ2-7	CAWTENQGLGYEQYF	TGTGCCTGGACTGAAAACCAAGGACTTGGCTACGAGCAGTACTTC